This T cell receptor beta chain is drawn from a study of identical twins. Trimming removed 4 bases from V and 5 bases from J, with 18 bases in between. The V gene's germline CDR1 is MGHRA and CDR2 YSYEKL. There are 16 residues in the CDR3. TCRdb fed the 5' RACE reads into MiXCR, producing one record per CDR3 protein. The table includes roughly 290,000 distinct CDR3 sequences, more than 6.5% detected once. The table lists this clonotype with a few counts. What it binds is unknown. Findings and limits, study-wide: Those out-of-frame alpha sequences shared by twins showed an excess of low generation probability.

Another study also made use of these data, one on yellow fever vaccine responses in identical twins.

Material for sequencing was memory (CD45RO+) T cells sorted from blood. The rearrangement joins TRBV4-1 to TRBJ2-1; unclear D gene. This TCR was recovered from a woman in her late teens or twenties in good health. CDR3 nucleotide sequence: TGCGCCAGCAGCCCAAGGAACAGCCCAATTAACAATGAGCAGTTCTTC. This gives the protein CASSPRNSPINNEQFF.